The text below deals with one T cell receptor (beta chain). Its antigen is not known. J lost 5 bases, V lost 5 bases, and 3 bases had no gene match. CDR3 size: 13 residues. Per the germline V gene, CDR1 is SNHLY and CDR2 is FYNNEI. The sample originates from a study of Graves' ophthalmopathy and Graves' hyperthyroidism. At the level of the study: Untreated patients at initial diagnosis provided peripheral blood.

Disease in donors with ophthalmopathy had moderate-to-severe activity, CAS ≥3, NOSPECS ≥4 and under 3 months' duration. The authors amplified TCR beta CDR3 regions from RNA transcripts. Second-round multiplex PCR followed a first-round RT-PCR using HTBI primers. TCRdb reanalysed the multiplex PCR reads using MiXCR and keeps one entry per CDR3 protein. The table lists about 230,000 distinct CDR3 sequences, around 42% of them singletons. Notes on the study in general: This model predicted ophthalmopathy progression (sensitivity roughly 70%, specificity about 72%).

The rearrangement joins TRBV2 to TRBJ1-1; 9 bases match TRBD1. The TCR sequence derives from an adult man with Graves' ophthalmopathy. Sequenced sample: peripheral blood. In DNA form, the CDR3 reads TGTGCCAGCAGTAACAGGGGGCGGACTGAAGCTTTCTTT. This translates into CASSNRGRTEAFF.